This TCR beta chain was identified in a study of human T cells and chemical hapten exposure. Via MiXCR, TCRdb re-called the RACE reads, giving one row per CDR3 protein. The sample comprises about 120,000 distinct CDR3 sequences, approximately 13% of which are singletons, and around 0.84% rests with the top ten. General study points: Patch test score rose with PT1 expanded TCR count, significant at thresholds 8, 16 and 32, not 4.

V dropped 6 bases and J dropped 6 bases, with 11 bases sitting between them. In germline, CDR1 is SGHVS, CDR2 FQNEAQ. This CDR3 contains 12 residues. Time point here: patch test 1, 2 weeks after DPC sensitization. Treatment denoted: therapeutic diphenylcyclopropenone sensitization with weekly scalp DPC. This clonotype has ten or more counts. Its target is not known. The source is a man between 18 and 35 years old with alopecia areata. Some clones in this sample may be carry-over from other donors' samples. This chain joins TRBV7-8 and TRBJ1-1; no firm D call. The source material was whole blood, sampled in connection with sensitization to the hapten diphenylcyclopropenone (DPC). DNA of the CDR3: TGTGCCAGCAGTCAAGTGGATCCTGAAGCTTTCTTT. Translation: CASSQVDPEAFF.